One and the same sample provided the 18 T cell receptor beta chains below, sequenced in a study of T cell repertoires in cytomegalovirus infection. TCRdb re-derived calls from the reads in MiXCR, one entry per CDR3 protein. The table includes more than 250,000 distinct CDR3 sequences, 20% to 25% detected once. Their cognate antigens are unknown. The sequencing used cultured PBMCs, collected from culture after CMV antigen stimulation. The receptor source for this set is a human donor in good health (CMV status not recorded). Some clones in this sample may be carry-over from other donors' samples.

V and J are TRBV11-3 and TRBJ1-1, with unresolved D. CDR1 is SGHNT, CDR2 YENEEA, per germline. This CDR3 spans 14 amino acids. Trimming cost V 1 base and J 1 base, with 7 bases left between them. In DNA, the CDR3 is TGTGCCAGCAGCTTAGGGCCCACGAACACTGAAGCTTTCTTT. This codes for CASSLGPTNTEAFF.

This chain uses TRBV6-5 with TRBJ2-1; D ambiguous. V was shortened by 0 bases and J by 0 bases, with 12 bases between the two germline ends. Germline V gives CDR1 MNHEY, CDR2 SVGAGI. The CDR3 is 17 residues long. The CDR3: CASSYSALDASYNEQFF. The CDR3 region has the DNA TGTGCCAGCAGTTACTCGGCTCTCGACGCCTCCTACAATGAGCAGTTCTTC.

The rearrangement joins TRBV4-1 to TRBJ1-3, with D perhaps matching TRBD1 (6 bases). Germline V gives CDR1 MGHRA, CDR2 YSYEKL. The length of the CDR3 is 15 residues. V was trimmed by 1 base and J by 2 bases, leaving 9 bases between them. The CDR3 DNA reads TGCGCCAGCAGCCAAGTCTCAGGGGCTGGAAACACCATATATTTT. This translates into CASSQVSGAGNTIYF.

This clonotype was seen a few times. The V gene is TRBV20-1, the J gene TRBJ1-5; a possible D gene is TRBD1 (5 bases). Germline V gene data show CDR1 as DFQATT and CDR2 as SNEGSKA (reference sequence). V was clipped by 5 bases and J by 4 bases, with 18 bases between them. The length of the CDR3 is 15 residues. As DNA, the CDR3 is TGCAGTGCTCGACAACCGGGACTGCAAAATCAGCCCCAGCATTTT. Its translation: CSARQPGLQNQPQHF.

The rearrangement joins TRBV29-1 to TRBJ1-2; D is uncertain. Trimming removed 7 bases at V and 7 bases at J, with 25 bases between. The germline CDR1 and CDR2 sequences are SQVTM and ANQGSEA. The CDR3 runs 15 residues. The CDR3 sequence: CSETSDLSAFGGYTF. The CDR3 nucleotides are TGCAGCGAAACCTCTGACCTTTCGGCGTTTGGTGGCTACACCTTC. Variable domain in full (rest from reference TRBV29-1 and TRBJ1-2): SAVISQKPSRDICQRGTSLTIQCQVDSQVTMMFWYRQQPGQSLTLIATANQGSEATYESGFVIDKFPISRPNLTFSTLTVSNMSPEDSSIYLCSETSDLSAFGGYTFGSGTRLTVV.

The DNA of the CDR3 is TGTGCCAGCAGTGACTTAGCGGGAGTTGGCAAAAACATTCAGTACTTC. Protein sequence: CASSDLAGVGKNIQYF. The chain recombines TRBV6-2 or TRBV6-3 with TRBJ2-4, with 9 bases lining up with TRBD2. Germline V gives CDR1 MNHEY, CDR2 SVGEGT. J lost 3 bases, V lost 5 bases, and 8 bases had no gene match. This CDR3 contains 16 residues.

This clonotype turned up a few times. The V gene is TRBV6-2 or TRBV6-3, the J gene TRBJ1-2; D perhaps matches TRBD1 (6 bases). CDR3 length: 17 residues. CDR1 and CDR2 from the germline V gene are MNHEY and SVGEGT. Trimming removed 3 bases from V and 11 bases from J, with 28 bases in between. The CDR3 spells CASSYSGRRLTGTWYTF. CDR3 DNA sequence: TGTGCCAGCAGTTATTCGGGACGACGACTTACAGGGACTTGGTACACCTTC.

The sample holds a few counts of this clonotype. V gene TRBV6-5 combines with J gene TRBJ2-7; 10 bases map to TRBD1. V was clipped by 0 bases and J by 2 bases; unmatched bases: 1. CDR3 length equals 15 residues. The germline CDR1 and CDR2 sequences are MNHEY and SVGAGI. CDR3 in DNA: TGTGCCAGCAGTTACTCCGGACAGGGGGCCTACGAGCAGTACTTC. Its protein is CASSYSGQGAYEQYF.

The chain links TRBV12-3 or TRBV12-4 to TRBJ2-1; 8 bases fit TRBD2. The CDR3 contains 15 residues. The J segment lost 4 bases and the V segment lost 5 bases, leaving 7 bases of the junction unmatched. CDR3: CASSPKRGRYNEQFF. In DNA, the CDR3 is TGTGCCAGCAGTCCTAAGCGGGGGAGGTACAATGAGCAGTTCTTC.

The chain has TRBV6-5 and TRBJ2-3; 8 bases are shared with TRBD1. After removal of 5 bases from V and 3 bases from J, the junction contained 16 bases not matched to a gene. From germline, CDR1 is MNHEY and CDR2 SVGAGI. The CDR3 extends over 18 amino acids. The CDR3 DNA reads TGTGCCAGCAGTCAACAAGAAACAACAGGGGGTTTAACAGATACGCAGTATTTT. It is translated as CASSQQETTGGLTDTQYF.

This clonotype has just a few counts. V gene TRBV12-3 or TRBV12-4 combines with J gene TRBJ2-3, with 8 positions matching TRBD2. The V and J ends lost 6 bases and 3 bases, in that order; junction bases with no gene match: 8. The CDR3 totals 15 residues. The CDR3 is CASSPTSGQTDTQYF. The CDR3 DNA reads TGTGCCAGCAGCCCAACTAGCGGCCAGACAGATACGCAGTATTTT.

This clonotype has at least ten counts. The chain joins TRBV7-6 to TRBJ2-1; tentative D call: TRBD2 (5 bases). Trimming shortened V by 0 bases and J by 6 bases, and 12 bases separated the two germline ends. The CDR3 extends over 15 amino acids. Germline V gene sequence: CDR1 SGHVS, CDR2 FNYEAQ. DNA of the CDR3: TGTGCCAGCAGCTTAGCGGGAGATGGTCCCAATGAGCAGTTCTTC. This sequence encodes CASSLAGDGPNEQFF.

This clonotype was recorded at least ten times. The V gene is TRBV5-4, the J gene TRBJ2-5; 9 bases line up with TRBD2. The CDR3 covers 16 residues. The V segment lost 4 bases and the J segment 0 bases; nucleotides outside the gene matches: 7. In germline, CDR1 is SGHNT, CDR2 YYREEE (reference sequence). CDR3 nucleotide sequence: TGTGCCAGCAGCCTAGGACTAGCGCACAACCAAGAGACCCAGTACTTC. Amino acids: CASSLGLAHNQETQYF.

Only one count was recorded for this clonotype. The DNA for the CDR3 is TGTGCCAGTAGTATAAGCCCCGGGTGGACAGGGTCCACTGAAGCTTTCTTT. This translates into CASSISPGWTGSTEAFF. The chain couples TRBV19 to TRBJ1-1, with 8 nucleotides matching TRBD1. The J segment lost 4 bases and the V segment lost 2 bases, leaving 12 bases of the junction unmatched. Germline V gene data show CDR1 as LNHDA and CDR2 as SQIVND (reference sequence). This CDR3 is built from 17 residues. Full variable domain (outside the CDR3, taken from reference TRBV19 and TRBJ1-1): DGGITQSPKYLFRKEGQNVTLSCEQNLNHDAMYWYRQDPGQGLRLIYYSQIVNDFQKGDIAEGYSVSREKKESFPLTVTSAQKNPTAFYLCASSISPGWTGSTEAFFGQGTRLTVV.

This clonotype was seen repeatedly, ten times or more. This rearrangement joins TRBV6-2 or TRBV6-3 to TRBJ2-2; D not certain. Germline V CDR1 and CDR2: MNHEY, SVGEGT. This CDR3 comprises 15 residues. V lost 6 bases, J lost 7 bases, and 18 bases lay in between. CDR3 protein: CASRLKLVWSGELFF. As DNA, the CDR3 is TGTGCCAGCAGACTAAAATTGGTATGGAGCGGGGAGCTGTTTTTT.

This clonotype was counted a few times. The chain recombines TRBV28 with TRBJ2-2; TRBD1 matches 9 bases. From germline, CDR1 is MDHEN and CDR2 SYDVKM. This CDR3 spans 15 amino acids. V lost 8 bases and J lost 5; bases outside the gene matches: 9. Here the CDR3 reads CASFEMDRGTGELFF. The CDR3 region has the DNA TGTGCCAGCTTCGAGATGGACAGGGGAACCGGGGAGCTGTTTTTT.

V and J are TRBV6-1 and TRBJ2-3, with TRBD2 as a possible D gene (5 bases). The CDR3 loop spans 15 amino acids. Trimming left V 6 bases short and J 2 bases short, with 15 bases between. The germline CDR1 and CDR2 sequences are MNHNS and SASEGT. The CDR3 coding sequence is TGTGCCAGCAGCCAGCCGAGCGGTAACACAGATACGCAGTATTTT. Residues: CASSQPSGNTDTQYF.

This clonotype has just one count. V and J are TRBV5-1 and TRBJ2-2; tentatively, D is TRBD1 (6 bases). Germline V lookup: CDR1 SGHRS, CDR2 YFSETQ. V was shortened by 5 bases and J by 1 base, with 12 bases between the two germline ends. This CDR3 comprises 15 residues. Here the CDR3 DNA reads TGCGCCAGCAGACCAACAGGGCGGAACACCGGGGAGCTGTTTTTT. This encodes CASRPTGRNTGELFF.